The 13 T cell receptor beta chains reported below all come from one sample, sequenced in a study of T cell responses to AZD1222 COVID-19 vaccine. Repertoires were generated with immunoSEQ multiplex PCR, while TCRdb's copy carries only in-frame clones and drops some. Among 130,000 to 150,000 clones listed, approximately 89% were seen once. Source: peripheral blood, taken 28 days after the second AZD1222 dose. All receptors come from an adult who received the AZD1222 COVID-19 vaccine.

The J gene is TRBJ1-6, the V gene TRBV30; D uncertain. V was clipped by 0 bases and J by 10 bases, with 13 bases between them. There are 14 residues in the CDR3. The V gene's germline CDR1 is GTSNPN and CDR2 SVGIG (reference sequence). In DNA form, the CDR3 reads TGTGCCTGGAGTGTACTGAAGGCCGACTCACCCCTCCACTTT. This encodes CAWSVLKADSPLHF.

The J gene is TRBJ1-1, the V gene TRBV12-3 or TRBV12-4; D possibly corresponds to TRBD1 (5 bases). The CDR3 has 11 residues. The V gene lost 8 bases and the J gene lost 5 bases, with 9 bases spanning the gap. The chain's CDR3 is CASGGRTEAFF. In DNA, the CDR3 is TGTGCCAGCGGGGGTAGGACTGAAGCTTTCTTT.

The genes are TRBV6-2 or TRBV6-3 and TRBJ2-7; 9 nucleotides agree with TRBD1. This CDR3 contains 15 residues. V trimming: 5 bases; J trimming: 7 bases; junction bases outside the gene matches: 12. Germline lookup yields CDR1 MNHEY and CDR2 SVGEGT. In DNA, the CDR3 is TGTGCCAGCAGTACTGCGGGACAGGGTCAAAAAGAGCAGTACTTC. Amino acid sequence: CASSTAGQGQKEQYF.

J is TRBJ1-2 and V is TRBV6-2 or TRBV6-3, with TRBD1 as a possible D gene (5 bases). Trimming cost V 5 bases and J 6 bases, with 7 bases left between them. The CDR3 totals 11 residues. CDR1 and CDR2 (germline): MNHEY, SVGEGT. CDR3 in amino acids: CASSGGNGYTF. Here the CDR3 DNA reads TGTGCCAGCAGTGGGGGAAATGGCTACACCTTC.

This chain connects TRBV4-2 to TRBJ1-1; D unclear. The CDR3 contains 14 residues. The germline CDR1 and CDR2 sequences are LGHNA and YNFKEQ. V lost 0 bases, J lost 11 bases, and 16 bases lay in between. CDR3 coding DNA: TGTGCCAGCAGCCAAGATCTTACTCGGGTGGCGGCTTTCTTT. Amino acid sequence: CASSQDLTRVAAFF.

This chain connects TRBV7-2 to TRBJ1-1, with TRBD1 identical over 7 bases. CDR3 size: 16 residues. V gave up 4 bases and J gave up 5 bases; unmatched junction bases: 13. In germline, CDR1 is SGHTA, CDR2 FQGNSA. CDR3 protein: CASSSGFLRGRTEAFF. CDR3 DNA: TGTGCCAGCAGCTCCGGATTTTTGAGGGGGCGAACTGAAGCTTTCTTT.

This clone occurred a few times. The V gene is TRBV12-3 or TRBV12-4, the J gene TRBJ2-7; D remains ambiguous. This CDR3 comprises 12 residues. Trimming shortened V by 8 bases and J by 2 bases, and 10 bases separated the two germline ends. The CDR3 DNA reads TGTGCCAGCGGTCAGGAGCCCTACGAGCAGTACTTC. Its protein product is CASGQEPYEQYF.

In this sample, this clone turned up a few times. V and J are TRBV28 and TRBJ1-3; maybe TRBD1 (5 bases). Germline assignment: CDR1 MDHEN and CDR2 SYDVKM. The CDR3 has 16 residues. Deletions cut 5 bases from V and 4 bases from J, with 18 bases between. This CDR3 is CASSPPDRAAGNTIYF. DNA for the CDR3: TGTGCCAGCAGTCCCCCTGACAGAGCGGCGGGAAACACCATATATTTT.

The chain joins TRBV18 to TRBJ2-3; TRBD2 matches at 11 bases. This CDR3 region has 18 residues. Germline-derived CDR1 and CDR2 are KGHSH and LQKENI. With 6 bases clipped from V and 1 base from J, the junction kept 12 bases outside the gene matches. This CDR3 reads CASSPRWLAGGRTDTQYF. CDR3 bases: TGTGCCAGCTCCCCAAGGTGGCTAGCGGGAGGTCGCACAGATACGCAGTATTTT.

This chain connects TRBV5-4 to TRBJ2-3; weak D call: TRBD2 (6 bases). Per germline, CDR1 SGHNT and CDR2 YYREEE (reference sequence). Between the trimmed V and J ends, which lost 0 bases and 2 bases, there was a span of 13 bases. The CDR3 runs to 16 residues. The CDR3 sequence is CASSLVGSGNTDTQYF. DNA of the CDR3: TGTGCCAGCAGCTTGGTTGGTAGCGGTAACACAGATACGCAGTATTTT.

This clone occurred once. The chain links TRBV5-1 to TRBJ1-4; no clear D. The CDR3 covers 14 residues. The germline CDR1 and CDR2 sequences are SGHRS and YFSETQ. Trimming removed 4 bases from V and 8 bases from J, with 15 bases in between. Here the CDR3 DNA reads TGCGCCAGCAGCACGGCTACCTTTAAGGAAAAACTGTTTTTT. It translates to CASSTATFKEKLFF.

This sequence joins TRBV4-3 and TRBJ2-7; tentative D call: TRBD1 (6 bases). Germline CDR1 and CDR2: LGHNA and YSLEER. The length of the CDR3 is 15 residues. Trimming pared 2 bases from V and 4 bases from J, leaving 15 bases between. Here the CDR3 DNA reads TGCGCCAGCAGCCAATCTTGGACAGAATTATACGAGCAGTACTTC. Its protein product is CASSQSWTELYEQYF.

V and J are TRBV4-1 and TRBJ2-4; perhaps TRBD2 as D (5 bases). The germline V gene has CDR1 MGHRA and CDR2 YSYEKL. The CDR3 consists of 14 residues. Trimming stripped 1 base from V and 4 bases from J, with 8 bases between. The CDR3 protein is CASSQARGKNIQYF. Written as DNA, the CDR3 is TGCGCCAGCAGCCAAGCTAGAGGGAAAAACATTCAGTACTTC.